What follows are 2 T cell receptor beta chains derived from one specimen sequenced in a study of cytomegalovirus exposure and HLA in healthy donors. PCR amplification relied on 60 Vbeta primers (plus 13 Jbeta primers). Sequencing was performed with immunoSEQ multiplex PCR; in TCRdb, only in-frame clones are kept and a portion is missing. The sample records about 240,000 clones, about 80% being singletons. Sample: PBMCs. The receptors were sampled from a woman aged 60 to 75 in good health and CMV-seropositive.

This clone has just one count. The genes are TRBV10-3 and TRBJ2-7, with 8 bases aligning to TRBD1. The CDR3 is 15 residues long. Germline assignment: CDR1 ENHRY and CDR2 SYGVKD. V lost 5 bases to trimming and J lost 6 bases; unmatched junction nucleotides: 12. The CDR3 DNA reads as TGTGCCATCAGTCCCACCGTGACAGGGGTCAGCGAGCAGTACTTC. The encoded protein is CAISPTVTGVSEQYF.

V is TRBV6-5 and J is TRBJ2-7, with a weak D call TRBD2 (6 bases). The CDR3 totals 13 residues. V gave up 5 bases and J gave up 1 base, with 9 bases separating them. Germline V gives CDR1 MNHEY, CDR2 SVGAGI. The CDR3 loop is CASSPTSSYEQYF. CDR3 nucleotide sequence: TGTGCCAGCAGTCCGACTAGTTCCTACGAGCAGTACTTC.